The rows below give T cell receptor beta chains drawn from one sample of a study of blood T cell repertoires in COVID-19. Measured with immunoSEQ multiplex PCR; TCRdb has only the in-frame clones, and not every one. The sample includes 270,000 or so clones, roughly 88% of them seen just once. Sequenced sample: peripheral blood. The source is a woman aged 30 to 39 with active or convalescent COVID-19. CDR3s include the opening cysteine and the closing phenylalanine or tryptophan. Fields, in order: D gene, J gene, V gene, clone size, CDR3 DNA, CDR3 protein. A D gene is named only where the DNA matches it firmly. Size values are once, few and many counts, or a class for expanded clones, and some rows have none.

d_call: TRBD1
j_call: TRBJ1-5
v_call: TRBV19
clone_size: .
cdr3_nt: TGTGCCAGTAGTACGGGACAGGGAGGAGGTCAGCCCCAGCATTTT
cdr3_aa: CASSTGQGGGQPQHF

d_call: TRBD1
j_call: TRBJ2-1
v_call: TRBV6-5
clone_size: .
cdr3_nt: TGTGCCAGCAGCCCGGGACAGGGGACCGACAATGAGCAGTTCTTC
cdr3_aa: CASSPGQGTDNEQFF

d_call: .
j_call: TRBJ1-2
v_call: TRBV10-3
clone_size: .
cdr3_nt: TGTGCCATCAAAGGCCCAGGGAACTATGGCTACACCTTC
cdr3_aa: CAIKGPGNYGYTF

d_call: .
j_call: TRBJ2-1
v_call: TRBV9
clone_size: .
cdr3_nt: TGTGCCAGCAGCGGCGATGTTGAGCAGTTCTTC
cdr3_aa: CASSGDVEQFF

d_call: TRBD1
j_call: TRBJ1-6
v_call: TRBV19
clone_size: .
cdr3_nt: TGTGCCAGCTGGGACAGCTCCTATAATTCACCCCTCCACTTT
cdr3_aa: CASWDSSYNSPLHF

d_call: .
j_call: TRBJ1-6
v_call: TRBV3-1/TRBV3-2
clone_size: .
cdr3_nt: TGTGCCAGCAGTCAAGATCCGTCCAGCTCCTATAATTCACCCCTCCACTTT
cdr3_aa: CASSQDPSSSYNSPLHF

d_call: .
j_call: TRBJ1-4
v_call: TRBV5-1
clone_size: .
cdr3_nt: TGCGCCAGCAGCTTGGAGGGGGTCCGGGGTGAAAAACTGTTTTTT
cdr3_aa: CASSLEGVRGEKLFF

d_call: TRBD1
j_call: TRBJ1-6
v_call: TRBV7-6
clone_size: .
cdr3_nt: TGTGCCAGCAGCCTCGGGACAGGAAGACCCCTCCACTTT
cdr3_aa: CASSLGTGRPLHF

d_call: TRBD2
j_call: TRBJ2-3
v_call: TRBV6-6
clone_size: .
cdr3_nt: TGTGCCAGCACCTTGCTAGCGGGGGGTAGAGGTACGCAGTATTTT
cdr3_aa: CASTLLAGGRGTQYF

d_call: .
j_call: TRBJ2-5
v_call: TRBV29-1
clone_size: once
cdr3_nt: TGCAGCGCACTACAAGAGACCCAGTACTTC
cdr3_aa: CSALQETQYF

d_call: .
j_call: TRBJ1-1
v_call: TRBV10-1
clone_size: .
cdr3_nt: TGCGCCAGCAACCCGTCGGGGGGACCCCACCCGAACACTGAAGCTTTCTTT
cdr3_aa: CASNPSGGPHPNTEAFF

d_call: TRBD2
j_call: TRBJ2-1
v_call: TRBV5-4
clone_size: .
cdr3_nt: TGTGCCAGCAGCTCCGGCCTAGCGGGGGGGCGAGAGCAGTTCTTC
cdr3_aa: CASSSGLAGGREQFF

d_call: .
j_call: TRBJ1-6
v_call: TRBV7-2
clone_size: .
cdr3_nt: TGTGCCAGCAGCCCAGGACTTCAAAATTCACCCCTCCACTTT
cdr3_aa: CASSPGLQNSPLHF

d_call: .
j_call: TRBJ2-2
v_call: TRBV9
clone_size: many
cdr3_nt: TGTGCCAGCAGCGTAACAACCCAGACCGGGGAGCTGTTTTTT
cdr3_aa: CASSVTTQTGELFF

d_call: .
j_call: TRBJ1-4
v_call: TRBV18
clone_size: few
cdr3_nt: TGTGCCAGCTCACGATCTTCGGGGGCAACTAATGAAAAACTGTTTTTT
cdr3_aa: CASSRSSGATNEKLFF

d_call: TRBD1
j_call: TRBJ2-1
v_call: TRBV9
clone_size: .
cdr3_nt: TGTGCCAGCAGCGTAGTTCAGGGGGCCGGTGAGCAGTTCTTC
cdr3_aa: CASSVVQGAGEQFF

d_call: TRBD2
j_call: TRBJ2-3
v_call: TRBV6-4
clone_size: .
cdr3_nt: TGTGCCAGCAGTGACTCCGCGGGGGGGCAGGATACGCAGTATTTT
cdr3_aa: CASSDSAGGQDTQYF

d_call: .
j_call: TRBJ1-2
v_call: TRBV29-1
clone_size: once
cdr3_nt: TGCAGCGCCGTAGTCACAGGGAAACCTAACTATGGCTACACCTTC
cdr3_aa: CSAVVTGKPNYGYTF

d_call: .
j_call: TRBJ2-3
v_call: TRBV7-2
clone_size: .
cdr3_nt: TGTGCCAGCAGCTTAGCGTGGCGCGGTAGCACAGATACGCAGTATTTT
cdr3_aa: CASSLAWRGSTDTQYF

d_call: TRBD1
j_call: TRBJ2-1
v_call: TRBV10-3
clone_size: once
cdr3_nt: TGTGCCATCAGTGAGTCAGAGGGACAGGGGCCCGAGAGTGAGCAGTTCTTC
cdr3_aa: CAISESEGQGPESEQFF

d_call: .
j_call: TRBJ2-7
v_call: TRBV30
clone_size: .
cdr3_nt: TGTGCCTGGAGTCCCAGCTACGAGCAGTACTTC
cdr3_aa: CAWSPSYEQYF

d_call: TRBD1
j_call: TRBJ2-1
v_call: TRBV24-1
clone_size: .
cdr3_nt: TGTGCCACCAGTGATTTGCGGACAGGGGACAATGAGCAGTTCTTC
cdr3_aa: CATSDLRTGDNEQFF

d_call: .
j_call: TRBJ1-4
v_call: TRBV6-4
clone_size: .
cdr3_nt: TGTGCCAGCACGCCCCAAGGAGGGGAAAAACTGTTTTTT
cdr3_aa: CASTPQGGEKLFF

d_call: .
j_call: TRBJ2-3
v_call: TRBV24-1
clone_size: .
cdr3_nt: TGTGCCACCAGTGATTCCGGGAGCTTCACAGATACGCAGTATTTT
cdr3_aa: CATSDSGSFTDTQYF

d_call: .
j_call: TRBJ1-2
v_call: TRBV6-2/TRBV6-3
clone_size: .
cdr3_nt: TGTGCCAGCAGTTACGGACAGCCTGGGGGTGGCTACACCTTC
cdr3_aa: CASSYGQPGGGYTF

d_call: TRBD1
j_call: TRBJ1-1
v_call: TRBV6-1
clone_size: once
cdr3_nt: TGTGCCAGCAGTGCCCCGGGACAGGGAATGAACACTGAAGCTTTCTTT
cdr3_aa: CASSAPGQGMNTEAFF

d_call: .
j_call: TRBJ1-5
v_call: TRBV10-3
clone_size: few
cdr3_nt: TGTGCCCACCCACGGAATCAGCCCCAGCATTTT
cdr3_aa: CAHPRNQPQHF

d_call: TRBD1
j_call: TRBJ1-2
v_call: TRBV9
clone_size: .
cdr3_nt: TGTGCCAGCAGCCCCCAGGGGGGAAGCTATGGCTACACCTTC
cdr3_aa: CASSPQGGSYGYTF

d_call: TRBD1
j_call: TRBJ2-2
v_call: TRBV6-4
clone_size: .
cdr3_nt: TGTGCCAGCAGTGTTGAGGGACAGTCCGAGGAGCTGTTTTTT
cdr3_aa: CASSVEGQSEELFF

d_call: .
j_call: TRBJ1-5
v_call: TRBV10-3
clone_size: .
cdr3_nt: TGTGCCATCAGTTTAACGGGCCAGGGCGATCAGCCCCAGCATTTT
cdr3_aa: CAISLTGQGDQPQHF

d_call: .
j_call: TRBJ1-5
v_call: TRBV6-1
clone_size: .
cdr3_nt: TGTGCCAGCAGTGAAAGCGGCAATCAGCCCCAGCATTTT
cdr3_aa: CASSESGNQPQHF

d_call: .
j_call: TRBJ1-5
v_call: TRBV21-1
clone_size: few
cdr3_nt: TGTGCCAGCAGCAAAGTGGAGAATCAGCCCCAGCATTTT
cdr3_aa: CASSKVENQPQHF

d_call: TRBD1
j_call: TRBJ1-2
v_call: TRBV10-3
clone_size: .
cdr3_nt: TGTGCCATCAGTGAGCCGCCCCCGGACAGGGGGCGCGGTTATGGCTACACCTTC
cdr3_aa: CAISEPPPDRGRGYGYTF

d_call: .
j_call: TRBJ2-3
v_call: TRBV6-4
clone_size: once
cdr3_nt: TGTGCCAGCAGTGACTCGCGCACTTCCACGCAGTATTTT
cdr3_aa: CASSDSRTSTQYF

d_call: .
j_call: TRBJ1-4
v_call: TRBV5-5
clone_size: .
cdr3_nt: TGTGCCAGCAGCTTGGTTACAGGGAAGAATGAAAAACTGTTTTTT
cdr3_aa: CASSLVTGKNEKLFF

d_call: TRBD1
j_call: TRBJ1-5
v_call: TRBV5-5
clone_size: .
cdr3_nt: TGTGCCAGCAGCTTGGCGGGACAGCCTAATCAGCCCCAGCATTTT
cdr3_aa: CASSLAGQPNQPQHF

d_call: TRBD1
j_call: TRBJ1-3
v_call: TRBV7-9
clone_size: few
cdr3_nt: TGTGCCAGCAGCGCCCTGGCCGGGACAGGGGGAAACACCATATATTTT
cdr3_aa: CASSALAGTGGNTIYF

d_call: .
j_call: TRBJ1-1
v_call: TRBV7-9
clone_size: .
cdr3_nt: TGTGCCAGCAGCCGGGAGGGCATGATCGGTTACTCTGAAGCTTTCTTT
cdr3_aa: CASSREGMIGYSEAFF